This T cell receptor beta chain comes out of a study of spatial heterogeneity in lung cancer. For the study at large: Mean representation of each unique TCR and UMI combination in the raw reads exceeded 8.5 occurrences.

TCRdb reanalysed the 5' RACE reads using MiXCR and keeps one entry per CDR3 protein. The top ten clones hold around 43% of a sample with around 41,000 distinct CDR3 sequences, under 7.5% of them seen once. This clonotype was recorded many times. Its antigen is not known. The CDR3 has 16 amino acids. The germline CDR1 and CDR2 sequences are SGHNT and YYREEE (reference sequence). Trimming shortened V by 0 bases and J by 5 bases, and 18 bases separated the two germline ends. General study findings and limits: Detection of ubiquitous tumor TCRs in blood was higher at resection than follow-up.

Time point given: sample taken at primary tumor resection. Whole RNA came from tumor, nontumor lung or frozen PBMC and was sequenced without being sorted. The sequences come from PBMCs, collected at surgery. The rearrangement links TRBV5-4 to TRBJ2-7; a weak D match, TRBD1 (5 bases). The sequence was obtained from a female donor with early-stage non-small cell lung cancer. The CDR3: CASSLDSQGRLDEQYF. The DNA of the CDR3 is TGTGCCAGCAGCTTGGATTCCCAGGGTAGATTGGACGAGCAGTACTTC. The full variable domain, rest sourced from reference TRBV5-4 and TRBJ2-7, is ETGVTQSPTHLIKTRGQQVTLRCSSQSGHNTVSWYQQALGQGPQFIFQYYREEENGRGNFPPRFSGLQFPNYSSELNVNALELDDSALYLCASSLDSQGRLDEQYFGPGTRLTVT.